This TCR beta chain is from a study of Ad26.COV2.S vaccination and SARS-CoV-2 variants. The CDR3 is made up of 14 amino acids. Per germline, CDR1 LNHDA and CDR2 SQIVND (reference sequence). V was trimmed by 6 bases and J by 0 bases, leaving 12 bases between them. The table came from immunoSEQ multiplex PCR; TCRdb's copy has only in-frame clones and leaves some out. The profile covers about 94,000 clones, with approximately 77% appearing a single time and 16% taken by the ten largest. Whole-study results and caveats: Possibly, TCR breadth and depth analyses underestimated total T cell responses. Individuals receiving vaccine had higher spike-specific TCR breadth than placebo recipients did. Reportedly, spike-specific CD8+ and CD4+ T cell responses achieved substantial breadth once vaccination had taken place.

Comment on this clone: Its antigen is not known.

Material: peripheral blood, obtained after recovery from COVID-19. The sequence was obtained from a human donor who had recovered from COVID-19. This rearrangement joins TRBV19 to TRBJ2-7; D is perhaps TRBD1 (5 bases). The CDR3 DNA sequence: TGTGCCAGTAGATCAGCAGGGAACTCCTACGAGCAGTACTTC. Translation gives CASRSAGNSYEQYF. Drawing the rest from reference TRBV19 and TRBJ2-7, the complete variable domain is DGGITQSPKYLFRKEGQNVTLSCEQNLNHDAMYWYRQDPGQGLRLIYYSQIVNDFQKGDIAEGYSVSREKKESFPLTVTSAQKNPTAFYLCASRSAGNSYEQYFGPGTRLTVT.